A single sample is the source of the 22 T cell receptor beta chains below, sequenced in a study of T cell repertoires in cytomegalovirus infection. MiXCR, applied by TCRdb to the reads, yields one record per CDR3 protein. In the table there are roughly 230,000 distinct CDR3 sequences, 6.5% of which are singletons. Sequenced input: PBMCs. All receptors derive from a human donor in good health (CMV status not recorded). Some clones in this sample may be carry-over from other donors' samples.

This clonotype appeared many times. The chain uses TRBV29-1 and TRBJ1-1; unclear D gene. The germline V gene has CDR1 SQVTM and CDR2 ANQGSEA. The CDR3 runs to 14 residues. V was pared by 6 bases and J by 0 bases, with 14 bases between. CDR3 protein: CSVLIRKLNTEAFF. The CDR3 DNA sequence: TGCAGCGTACTGATCAGAAAGTTGAACACTGAAGCTTTCTTT.

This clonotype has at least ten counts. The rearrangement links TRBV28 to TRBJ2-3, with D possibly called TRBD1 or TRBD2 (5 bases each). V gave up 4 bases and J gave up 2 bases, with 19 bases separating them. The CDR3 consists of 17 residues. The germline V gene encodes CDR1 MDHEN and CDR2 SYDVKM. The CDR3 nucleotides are TGTGCCAGCAGTTCCCCCTCCCGGGGCATGATCACAGATACGCAGTATTTT. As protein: CASSSPSRGMITDTQYF.

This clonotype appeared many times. This CDR3 reads CASSSDIYEQYF. CDR3 DNA: TGTGCCAGCAGCTCCGACATCTACGAGCAGTACTTC. V is TRBV7-2 and J is TRBJ2-7, with D hard to call. V lost 4 bases and J lost 3, with 7 bases in between. CDR1 and CDR2 (germline): SGHTA, FQGNSA. The CDR3 is 12 residues long.

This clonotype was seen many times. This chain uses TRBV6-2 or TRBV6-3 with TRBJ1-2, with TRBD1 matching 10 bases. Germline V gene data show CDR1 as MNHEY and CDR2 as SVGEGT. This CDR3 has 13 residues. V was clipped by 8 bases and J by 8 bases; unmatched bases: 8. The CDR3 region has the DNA TGTGCCAGCCTTCCTCGGGACAGGGGAGGCTACACCTTC. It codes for CASLPRDRGGYTF.

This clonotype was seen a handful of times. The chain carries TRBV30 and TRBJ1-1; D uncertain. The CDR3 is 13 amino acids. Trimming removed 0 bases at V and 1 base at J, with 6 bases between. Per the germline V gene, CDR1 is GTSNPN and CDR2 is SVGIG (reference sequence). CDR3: CAWSVRENTEAFF. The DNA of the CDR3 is TGTGCCTGGAGTGTCAGAGAGAACACTGAAGCTTTCTTT.

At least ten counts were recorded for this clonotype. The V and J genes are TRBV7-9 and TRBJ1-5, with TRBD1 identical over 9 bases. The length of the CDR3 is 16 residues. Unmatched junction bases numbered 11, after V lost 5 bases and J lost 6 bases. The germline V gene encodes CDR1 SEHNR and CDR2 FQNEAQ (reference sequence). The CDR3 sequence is CASSQSGQGPAQPQHF. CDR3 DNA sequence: TGTGCCAGCAGCCAATCGGGACAGGGTCCGGCTCAGCCCCAGCATTTT.

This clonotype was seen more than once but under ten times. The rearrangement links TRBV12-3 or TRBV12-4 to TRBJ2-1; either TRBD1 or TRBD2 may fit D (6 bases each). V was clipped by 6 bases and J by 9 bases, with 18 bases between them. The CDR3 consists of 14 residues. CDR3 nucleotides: TGTGCCAGCAGCCCGGGGGCGGCGGTCGGTGAGCAGTTCTTC. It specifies CASSPGAAVGEQFF.

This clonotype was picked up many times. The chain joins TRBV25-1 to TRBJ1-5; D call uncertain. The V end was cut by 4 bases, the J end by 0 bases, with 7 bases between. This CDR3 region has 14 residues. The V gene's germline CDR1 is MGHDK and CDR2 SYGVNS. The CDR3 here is CASSALNSNQPQHF. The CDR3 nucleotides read TGTGCCAGCAGTGCACTCAATAGCAATCAGCCCCAGCATTTT.

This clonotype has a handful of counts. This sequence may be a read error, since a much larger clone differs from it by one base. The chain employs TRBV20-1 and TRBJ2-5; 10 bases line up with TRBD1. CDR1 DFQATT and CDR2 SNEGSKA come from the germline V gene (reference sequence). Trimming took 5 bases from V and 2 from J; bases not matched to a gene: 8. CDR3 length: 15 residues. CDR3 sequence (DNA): TGCAGTGCTGTCCCGAGACAGGGGGCGCAAGAGACCCAGTACTTC. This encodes CSAVPRQGAQETQYF.

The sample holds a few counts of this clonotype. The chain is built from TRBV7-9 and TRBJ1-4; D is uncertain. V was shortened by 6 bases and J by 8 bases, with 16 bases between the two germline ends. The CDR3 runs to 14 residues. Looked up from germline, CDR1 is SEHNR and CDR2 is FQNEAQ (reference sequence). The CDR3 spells CASRSGQLNEKLFF. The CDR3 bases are TGTGCCAGCAGGTCGGGCCAGCTAAACGAAAAACTGTTTTTT.

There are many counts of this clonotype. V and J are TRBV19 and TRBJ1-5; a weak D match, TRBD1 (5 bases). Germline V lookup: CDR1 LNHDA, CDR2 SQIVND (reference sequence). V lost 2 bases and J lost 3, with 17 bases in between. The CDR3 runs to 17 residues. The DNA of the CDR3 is TGTGCCAGTAGTATATGGGGACTCAGCGACTCCAATCAGCCCCAGCATTTT. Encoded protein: CASSIWGLSDSNQPQHF.

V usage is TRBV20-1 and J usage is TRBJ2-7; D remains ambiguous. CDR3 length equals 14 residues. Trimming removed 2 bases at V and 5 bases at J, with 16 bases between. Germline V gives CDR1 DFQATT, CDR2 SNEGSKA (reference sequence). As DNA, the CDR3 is TGCAGTGCTAGACCGTCTAGTAGTGGCGACGAGCAGTACTTC. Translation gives CSARPSSSGDEQYF.

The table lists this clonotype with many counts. Here the CDR3 DNA reads TGTGCCAGCAGCCCGAGGCAGGTAGCCAAAAACATTCAGTACTTC. Its translation: CASSPRQVAKNIQYF. This chain links TRBV6-2 or TRBV6-3 with TRBJ2-4; D uncertain. The CDR3 runs to 15 residues. Trimming took 6 bases from V and 0 from J, leaving 12 bases between them. Germline loops: CDR1 MNHEY, CDR2 SVGEGT.

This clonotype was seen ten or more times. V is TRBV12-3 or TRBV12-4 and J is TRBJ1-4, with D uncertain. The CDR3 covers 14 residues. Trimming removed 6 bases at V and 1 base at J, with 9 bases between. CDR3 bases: TGTGCCAGCAGGCCGGGTCTAACTAATGAAAAACTGTTTTTT. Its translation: CASRPGLTNEKLFF.

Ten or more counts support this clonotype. DNA for the CDR3: TGTGCCAGTAGTATATCCAGGGCACTCCAGCCCCAGCATTTT. Translated, it gives CASSISRALQPQHF. This chain joins TRBV19 and TRBJ1-5, with D possibly TRBD1 on 5 matching bases. Germline assignment: CDR1 LNHDA and CDR2 SQIVND (reference sequence). The CDR3 is 14 residues long. Trimming stripped 2 bases from V and 7 bases from J, with 12 bases between.

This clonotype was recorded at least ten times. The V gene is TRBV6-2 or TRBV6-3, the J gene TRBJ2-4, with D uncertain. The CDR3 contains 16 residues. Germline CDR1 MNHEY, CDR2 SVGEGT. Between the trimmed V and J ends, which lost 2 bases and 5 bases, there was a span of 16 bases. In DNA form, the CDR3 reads TGTGCCAGCAGTTACCTCGTAGTGGGCAAGGAAAACATTCAGTACTTC. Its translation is CASSYLVVGKENIQYF.

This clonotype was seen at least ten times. The CDR3 DNA follows: TGCAGCGTTGAGAGGGATAGCGACGAGCAGTACTTC. It codes for CSVERDSDEQYF. The V and J genes are TRBV29-1 and TRBJ2-7; D is perhaps TRBD2 (5 bases). V was pared by 3 bases and J by 5 bases, with 11 bases between. This CDR3 has 12 residues. CDR1 is SQVTM, CDR2 ANQGSEA, per germline.

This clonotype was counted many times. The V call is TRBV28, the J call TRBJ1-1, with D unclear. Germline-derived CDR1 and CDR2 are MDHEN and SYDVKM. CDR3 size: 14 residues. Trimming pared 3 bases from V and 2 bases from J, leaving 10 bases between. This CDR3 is CASSLPQTNTEAFF. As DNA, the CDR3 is TGTGCCAGCAGTTTGCCTCAGACCAACACTGAAGCTTTCTTT.

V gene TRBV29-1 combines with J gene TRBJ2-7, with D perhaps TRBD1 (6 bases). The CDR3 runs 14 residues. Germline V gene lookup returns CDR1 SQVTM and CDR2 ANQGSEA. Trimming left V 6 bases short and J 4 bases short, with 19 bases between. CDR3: CSVKRGIGVYEQYF. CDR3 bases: TGCAGCGTAAAGAGGGGGATCGGTGTGTACGAGCAGTACTTC.

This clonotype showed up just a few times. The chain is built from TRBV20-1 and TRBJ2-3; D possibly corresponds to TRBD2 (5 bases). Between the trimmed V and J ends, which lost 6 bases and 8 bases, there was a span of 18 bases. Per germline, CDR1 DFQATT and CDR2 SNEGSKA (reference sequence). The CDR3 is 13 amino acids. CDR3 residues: CSATKEGIPTQYF. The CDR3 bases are TGCAGTGCAACTAAAGAGGGAATTCCTACGCAGTATTTT.

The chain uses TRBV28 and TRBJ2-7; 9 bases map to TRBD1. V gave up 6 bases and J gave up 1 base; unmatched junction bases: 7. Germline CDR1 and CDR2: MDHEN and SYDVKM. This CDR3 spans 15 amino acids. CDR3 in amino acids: CASSRAGQGSYEQYF. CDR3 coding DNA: TGTGCCAGCAGCCGCGCGGGACAGGGATCCTACGAGCAGTACTTC.

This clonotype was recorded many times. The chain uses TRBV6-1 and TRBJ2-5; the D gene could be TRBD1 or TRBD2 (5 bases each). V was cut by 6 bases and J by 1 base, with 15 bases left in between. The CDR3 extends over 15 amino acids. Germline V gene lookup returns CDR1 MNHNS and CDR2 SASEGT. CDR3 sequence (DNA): TGTGCCAGCAGCACTTCCGGGACCAGCCAAGAGACCCAGTACTTC. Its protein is CASSTSGTSQETQYF.